Following are 8 T cell receptor beta chains from one sample sequenced in a study of blood T cells in healthy people across ages (dated by TCRdb to 2014 to 2015). Library method: 5' RACE. The sequencing machine was an Illumina HiSeq 2500. A second PCR of roughly 6 to 11 cycles was performed with a sample-barcoded 5' primer and a J-beta primer mix. TCRdb reran the public reads through fastp at Q25 and MiXCR, keeping productive beta chains. A single entry per CDR3 protein holds the most common genes and DNA from its merged rows. The sample table records about 640,000 distinct CDR3 sequences; over 40% of these occur just once. Clones ranked in the top ten supply around 32% of the sample. The sequenced material came from blood. The receptor source for this set is a man older than 75 in good health.

This clonotype was recorded only once. This chain connects TRBV4-2 to TRBJ2-6, with D perhaps matching TRBD1 (6 bases). V was shortened by 4 bases and J by 0 bases, with 13 bases between the two germline ends. The germline gives CDR1 LGHNA, CDR2 YNFKEQ. The CDR3 sequence is 17 residues long. The CDR3 loop is CASSPWDTLSGANVLTF. Written as DNA, the CDR3 is TGTGCCAGCAGCCCCTGGGACACACTCTCTGGGGCCAACGTCCTGACTTTC.

The chain links TRBV11-2 to TRBJ2-1; D is perhaps TRBD2 (5 bases). Looked up from germline, CDR1 is SGHAT and CDR2 is FQNNGV. The CDR3 runs 15 residues. V dropped 1 base and J dropped 4 bases, with 11 bases sitting between them. The CDR3 bases are TGTGCCAGCAGCTTAGTGGTTAGGAGGTACAATGAGCAGTTCTTC. Its protein product is CASSLVVRRYNEQFF.

This chain links TRBV20-1 with TRBJ1-6; 7 bases are a match to TRBD1. CDR3 length: 13 amino acids. Per the germline V gene, CDR1 is DFQATT and CDR2 is SNEGSKA (reference sequence). The V and J ends lost 3 bases and 8 bases, in that order; junction bases with no gene match: 4. This chain's CDR3 is CSASPTGDSPLHF. In nucleotides, the CDR3 is TGCAGTGCTAGTCCTACAGGGGATTCACCCCTCCACTTT.

The sample holds a few counts of this clonotype. The rearrangement joins TRBV10-3 to TRBJ2-5; tentative D call: TRBD2 (6 bases). V gave up 2 bases and J gave up 2 bases, with 9 bases separating them. Per germline, CDR1 ENHRY and CDR2 SYGVKD. This CDR3 contains 14 residues. CDR3 nucleotide sequence: TGTGCCATCAGTGAGGGAGGGGCACAAGAGACCCAGTACTTC. Translated: CAISEGGAQETQYF.

The gene calls are TRBV28 and TRBJ2-1; 8 bases fit TRBD1. The J call is in doubt because the DNA end fits TRBJ2-7 better. From germline, CDR1 is MDHEN and CDR2 SYDVKM. This CDR3 has 14 residues. Written as DNA, the CDR3 is TGTGCCAGCAGTCAACAGGGGGACCTCAACGAGCAGTACTTC. This sequence encodes CASSQQGDLNEQYF.

Notes on this clonotype: A single base separates this from a much larger clone, so it may be a read error. The chain is built from TRBV20-1 and TRBJ2-5, with 7 bases aligning to TRBD1. The closer fit of TRBJ2-1 to the DNA end suggests the J call may be wrong. There are 15 residues in the CDR3. The germline V gene encodes CDR1 DFQATT and CDR2 SNEGSKA (reference sequence). CDR3 in amino acids: CSARDGQRGQETQFF. The CDR3 DNA follows: TGCAGTGCTAGAGATGGACAGAGGGGGCAAGAGACCCAGTTCTTC.

A remark on this clonotype: A much larger clone lies one base from this, so it may be a read error. V usage is TRBV7-2 and J usage is TRBJ2-5; the D gene could be TRBD1 or TRBD2 (5 bases each). This CDR3 contains 15 residues. The V gene's germline CDR1 is SGHTA and CDR2 FQGNSA. Between the trimmed V and J ends, which lost 2 bases and 11 bases, there was a span of 21 bases. This CDR3 is CASSLTTGGWSEQYF. The CDR3 DNA is TGTGCCAGCAGCTTAACCACAGGAGGTTGGAGTGAGCAGTACTTC.

The chain carries TRBV20-1 and TRBJ2-1, with D unresolved. Per the germline V gene, CDR1 is DFQATT and CDR2 is SNEGSKA (reference sequence). The CDR3 contains 13 residues. Here the CDR3 reads CSHYWERYNEQFF. The CDR3 DNA reads TGCAGCCACTACTGGGAACGCTACAATGAGCAGTTCTTC.